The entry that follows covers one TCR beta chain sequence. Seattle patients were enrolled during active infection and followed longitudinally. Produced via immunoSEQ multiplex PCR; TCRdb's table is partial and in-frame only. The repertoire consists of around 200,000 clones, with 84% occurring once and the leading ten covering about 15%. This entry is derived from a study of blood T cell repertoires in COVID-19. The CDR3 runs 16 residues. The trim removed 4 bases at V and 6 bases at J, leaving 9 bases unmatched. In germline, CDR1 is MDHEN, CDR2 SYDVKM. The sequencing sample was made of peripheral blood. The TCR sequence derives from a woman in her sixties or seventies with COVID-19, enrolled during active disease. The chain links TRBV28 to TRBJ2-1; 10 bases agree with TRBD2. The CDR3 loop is CASSSPTAGGLNEQFF. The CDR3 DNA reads TGTGCCAGCAGTTCACCAACAGCGGGGGGGCTCAATGAGCAGTTCTTC.